The 17 T cell receptor beta chains below come from one sample, sequenced in a study of blood T cells in healthy people across ages. It was with a sample-barcoded 5' primer and a J-beta primer mix that a second PCR of roughly 7 to 11 cycles was run. TCRdb recomputed calls from the 5' RACE reads with MiXCR, one row per CDR3 protein. The top ten hold about 21% of the sample, which has 650,000 to 950,000 distinct CDR3 sequences, under 45% seen once. The sample was blood. These receptors originate from a man aged 55-75 years in good health.

The rearrangement joins TRBV7-2 to TRBJ1-2, with a tentative D call TRBD1 (5 bases). CDR3 length: 14 amino acids. Germline CDR1 is SGHTA and CDR2 is FQGNSA. V lost 6 bases and J lost 1, with 12 bases in between. The CDR3 is CASSRSGDNYGYTF. CDR3 coding DNA: TGTGCCAGCAGTCGGTCGGGGGATAACTATGGCTACACCTTC.

V is TRBV28 and J is TRBJ2-5, with D unclear. The CDR3 totals 13 residues. The V gene's germline CDR1 is MDHEN and CDR2 SYDVKM. V dropped 6 bases and J dropped 5 bases, with 13 bases sitting between them. The CDR3 DNA reads TGTGCCAGCAGACCCGGGTTTTTGGAGACCCAGTACTTC. As protein: CASRPGFLETQYF.

This sequence joins TRBV5-1 and TRBJ2-5; a weak D match, TRBD2 (5 bases). With 2 bases removed from V and 5 bases from J, the gap between germline ends came to 19 bases. The germline gives CDR1 SGHRS, CDR2 YFSETQ. CDR3 length equals 16 residues. The CDR3 nucleotides are TGCGCCAGCAGCTTTGGGGTCGGGGAAGTAGGCGAGACCCAGTACTTC. This codes for CASSFGVGEVGETQYF. The full variable domain, in which reference TRBV5-1 and TRBJ2-5 provide the parts outside the CDR3, is KAGVTQTPRYLIKTRGQQVTLSCSPISGHRSVSWYQQTPGQGLQFLFEYFSETQRNKGNFPGRFSGRQFSNSRSEMNVSTLELGDSALYLCASSFGVGEVGETQYFGPGTRLLVL.

The chain employs TRBV7-6 and TRBJ2-3; 7 nucleotides agree with TRBD1. CDR3 length equals 16 residues. CDR1 is SGHVS, CDR2 FNYEAQ, per germline. V shed 5 bases, J shed 0 bases, and the junction held 8 bases outside the gene matches. The CDR3 nucleotides read TGTGCCAGCAGCCCCGTTTTGGACAGGAGCACAGATACGCAGTATTTT. Translation: CASSPVLDRSTDTQYF.

This chain connects TRBV2 to TRBJ2-7; no clear D gene. Germline V gene data show CDR1 as SNHLY and CDR2 as FYNNEI. V was clipped by 8 bases and J by 2 bases, with 13 bases between them. This CDR3 is built from 13 residues. The CDR3 sequence is CASGRFETYEQYF. CDR3 coding DNA: TGTGCCAGCGGTCGGTTCGAGACCTACGAGCAGTACTTC.

V and J are TRBV6-5 and TRBJ2-5; perhaps TRBD2 as D (6 bases). This CDR3 has 14 amino acids. V lost 0 bases to trimming and J lost 5 bases, with 10 bases between them. In germline, CDR1 is MNHEY, CDR2 SVGAGI. Here the CDR3 reads CASSYSGGSETQYF. CDR3 bases: TGTGCCAGCAGTTACTCTGGGGGGTCGGAGACCCAGTACTTC.

The chain combines TRBV30 with TRBJ1-1, with D unresolved. CDR3 size: 12 residues. V lost 5 bases and J 6 bases, leaving 13 bases between the germline ends. The V gene's germline CDR1 is GTSNPN and CDR2 SVGIG (reference sequence). For the CDR3, the DNA is TGTGCCTGGTCAGTCACGGGGTCTGAAGCTTTCTTT. Its protein product is CAWSVTGSEAFF.

A remark on this clonotype: A much larger clone lies a single base off, so this may be a read error. The rearrangement joins TRBV29-1 to TRBJ2-5; D might be TRBD1 (5 bases). Germline values: CDR1 SQVTM, CDR2 ANQGSEA. CDR3 size: 13 residues. Trimming pared 5 bases from V and 2 bases from J, leaving 12 bases between. The CDR3: CSVQPGLQETQYF. The CDR3 nucleotides read TGCAGCGTTCAACCAGGGTTACAAGAGACCCAGTACTTC.

There are a few counts of this clonotype. This rearrangement joins TRBV6-6 to TRBJ2-6; a weak D match, TRBD2 (6 bases). The germline V gene has CDR1 MNHNY and CDR2 SVGAGI (reference sequence). Trimming removed 5 bases at V and 3 bases at J, with 11 bases between. The CDR3 sequence is 15 residues long. The CDR3 DNA follows: TGTGCCAGCAGTACGGGGGTCAGTGGGGCCAACGTCCTGACTTTC. Protein: CASSTGVSGANVLTF.

The chain is built from TRBV20-1 and TRBJ2-3, with D possibly matching TRBD2 (5 bases). V shed 4 bases and J shed 4 bases, with 6 bases lying between them. The CDR3 spans 11 residues. Looked up from germline, CDR1 is DFQATT and CDR2 is SNEGSKA (reference sequence). Written as DNA, the CDR3 is TGCAGTGCTAAGAGGGCAGATACGCAGTATTTT. It encodes CSAKRADTQYF.

The CDR3 sequence: CASSSSAGQGLSGYTF. CDR3 nucleotide sequence: TGTGCCAGCAGCTCCAGCGCGGGACAGGGGTTGTCTGGCTACACCTTC. This rearrangement joins TRBV7-9 to TRBJ1-2, with TRBD1 matching 10 bases. The V and J ends lost 4 bases and 7 bases, in that order; junction bases with no gene match: 12. The germline V gene encodes CDR1 SEHNR and CDR2 FQNEAQ (reference sequence). This CDR3 has 16 amino acids.

The chain couples TRBV4-3 to TRBJ1-2; no reliable D call. V lost 1 base, J lost 13 bases, and 19 bases lay in between. The CDR3 consists of 14 residues. The germline V gene encodes CDR1 LGHNA and CDR2 YSLEER. CDR3 protein: CASSQAPESAVGTF. In nucleotides, the CDR3 is TGCGCCAGCAGCCAAGCCCCAGAGTCTGCAGTGGGCACCTTC.

CDR3 residues: CASGTTTNSYNEQFF. Here the CDR3 DNA reads TGTGCCAGTGGAACTACAACTAACTCCTACAATGAGCAGTTCTTC. The chain combines TRBV19 with TRBJ2-1; D not certain. V dropped 8 bases and J dropped 0 bases, with 14 bases sitting between them. The germline gives CDR1 LNHDA, CDR2 SQIVND (reference sequence). The CDR3 spans 15 residues.

The chain carries TRBV6-6 and TRBJ2-7, with 8 bases fitting TRBD1. There are 15 residues in the CDR3. V lost 4 bases, J lost 7 bases, and 12 bases stayed unmatched. Germline V gene lookup returns CDR1 MNHNY and CDR2 SVGAGI (reference sequence). CDR3 in amino acids: CASSWRTGRTNEQYF. CDR3 DNA sequence: TGTGCCAGCAGTTGGAGGACAGGGAGGACCAATGAGCAGTACTTC.

In this sample, this clonotype turned up a few times. The chain carries TRBV30 and TRBJ1-5, with D possibly being TRBD1 (5 bases). The CDR3 is made up of 15 amino acids. Germline loops: CDR1 GTSNPN, CDR2 SVGIG (reference sequence). V was cut by 3 bases and J by 4 bases, with 16 bases left in between. CDR3 bases: TGTGCCTGGAGCCATGGGGGTAACCTAAATCAGCCCCAGCATTTT. Translated: CAWSHGGNLNQPQHF.

This clonotype was counted a few times. The rearrangement links TRBV7-2 to TRBJ2-3, with D perhaps TRBD1 or TRBD2 (5 bases each). The germline CDR1 and CDR2 sequences are SGHTA and FQGNSA. The CDR3 loop spans 14 amino acids. Deletions cut 6 bases from V and 6 bases from J, with 16 bases between. CDR3 loop: CASSPRFGADTQYF. CDR3 nucleotides: TGTGCCAGCAGTCCAAGGTTCGGGGCGGATACGCAGTATTTT.

The CDR3 spells CASSPLDRDGYEQYF. In DNA, the CDR3 is TGTGCCAGCAGCCCCCTCGACAGGGACGGCTACGAGCAGTACTTC. The rearrangement links TRBV5-6 to TRBJ2-1, with 7 bases lining up with TRBD1. The J call may be incorrect, as the DNA end agrees better with TRBJ2-7. The length of the CDR3 is 15 residues. In germline, CDR1 is SGHDT, CDR2 YYEEEE.